The 5 T cell receptor beta chains given below trace back to one sample, sequenced in a study of blood T cell dynamics during melanoma immunotherapy. Time point defined: week 3, after first cycle of checkpoint inhibitor. Clones were read by immunoSEQ multiplex PCR, and TCRdb kept only the in-frame ones, dropping some. The sample holds 13,000 to 15,000 clones, 90% to 95% seen once. This material consisted of blood, taken from a patient treated with checkpoint blockade. These TCRs come from a human donor with melanoma.

V gene TRBV4-2 combines with J gene TRBJ2-1, with a tentative D call TRBD2 (5 bases). The V end was cut by 1 base, the J end by 4 bases, with 11 bases between. CDR1 and CDR2 (germline): LGHNA, YNFKEQ. The CDR3 covers 15 residues. Here the CDR3 DNA reads TGTGCCAGCAGCCAAGTGGGAGTTCGGTACAATGAGCAGTTCTTC. Residues: CASSQVGVRYNEQFF.

The V call is TRBV6-5, the J call TRBJ2-7; D is unclear. The CDR3 sequence is 14 residues long. In germline, CDR1 is MNHEY, CDR2 SVGAGI. Trimming pared 3 bases from V and 2 bases from J, leaving 11 bases between. The CDR3 nucleotides read TGTGCCAGCAGTTATAAAACAGCCACCTACGAGCAGTACTTC. Protein: CASSYKTATYEQYF.

This rearrangement joins TRBV7-3 to TRBJ2-3; 13 bases agree with TRBD2. V lost 2 bases, J lost 4 bases, and 9 bases stayed unmatched. The germline CDR1 and CDR2 sequences are SGHTA and FQGTGA. The CDR3 is made up of 18 amino acids. As DNA, the CDR3 is TGTGCCAGCAGCTTATTCGTCACTAGCGGGGGGGCGGCAGATACGCAGTATTTT. It specifies CASSLFVTSGGAADTQYF.

This chain connects TRBV19 to TRBJ2-6, with D unclear. CDR1 is LNHDA and CDR2 is SQIVND in the germline V gene (reference sequence). The germline V and J ends were trimmed by 4 bases and 0 bases, with 16 bases remaining between them. CDR3 length: 18 residues. The CDR3 sequence: CASSTARISTSGANVLTF. CDR3 nucleotide sequence: TGTGCCAGTAGTACCGCCCGCATTAGCACCTCTGGGGCCAACGTCCTGACTTTC.

This rearrangement joins TRBV14 to TRBJ1-4; D gene unclear. The CDR3 has 14 residues. Germline lookup yields CDR1 SGHDN and CDR2 FVKESK. V lost 3 bases to trimming and J lost 8 bases, with 13 bases between them. The CDR3 nucleotides read TGTGCCAGCAGCCACCCCGGATGGAGAGAAAAACTGTTTTTT. It yields the protein CASSHPGWREKLFF.